This T cell receptor (beta chain) was sequenced in a study of immune characterization of retroperitoneal liposarcoma. V dropped 1 base and J dropped 2; count of bases not matched to a gene: 2. The V gene's germline CDR1 is MDHEN and CDR2 SYDVKM. This CDR3 spans 15 amino acids. One entry per CDR3 protein results from TCRdb running MiXCR on the PCR reads. Of thousands of distinct CDR3 sequences listed, around 45% were seen once; the top ten hold less than 50%. Sequencing used tumor tissue. This receptor was identified in a male donor with retroperitoneal liposarcoma. The chain is built from TRBV28 and TRBJ2-5; 9 bases are shared with TRBD2. The CDR3 is CASSLLAGVQETQYF. The CDR3 coding sequence is TGTGCCAGCAGTTTATTAGCGGGAGTGCAAGAGACCCAGTACTTC.